These 14 T cell receptor beta chains originate from one sample sequenced in a study of human T cells and chemical hapten exposure. TCRdb passed the RACE reads through MiXCR, listing each CDR3 protein once. In the table there are about 180,000 distinct CDR3 sequences, around 30% of which are singletons. Time point denoted: pre-sensitization, week 0. Treatment defined: therapeutic diphenylcyclopropenone sensitization with weekly scalp DPC. This specimen was whole blood, taken in connection with sensitization to the hapten diphenylcyclopropenone (DPC). The receptor source for this set is a woman in her 30s with alopecia areata. Some clones in this sample may be carry-over from other donors' samples.

This clonotype was observed a handful of times. The rearrangement uses TRBV2 and TRBJ2-3, with a weak D call TRBD1 (6 bases). The germline V gene has CDR1 SNHLY and CDR2 FYNNEI. The V end was cut by 10 bases, the J end by 0 bases, with 14 bases between. The CDR3 totals 14 residues. The DNA of the CDR3 is TGTGCCACGAGGGGGAGACTGAGCACAGATACGCAGTATTTT. This sequence encodes CATRGRLSTDTQYF.

This clonotype was seen many times. The V and J genes are TRBV28 and TRBJ2-2, with no clear D. The CDR3 totals 11 residues. Trimming removed 1 base at V and 6 bases at J, with 0 bases between. CDR1 is MDHEN, CDR2 SYDVKM, per germline. CDR3 loop: CASSLSGELFF. For the CDR3, the DNA is TGTGCCAGCAGTTTATCCGGGGAGCTGTTTTTT. The complete variable domain, with remaining parts taken from reference TRBV28 and TRBJ2-2, reads DVKVTQSSRYLVKRTGEKVFLECVQDMDHENMFWYRQDPGLGLRLIYFSYDVKMKEKGDIPEGYSVSREKKERFSLILESASTNQTSMYLCASSLSGELFFGEGSRLTVL.

This clonotype turned up a few times. The V and J genes are TRBV20-1 and TRBJ2-1, with TRBD2 matching 7 bases. Germline values: CDR1 DFQATT, CDR2 SNEGSKA (reference sequence). This CDR3 contains 13 residues. V lost 3 bases to trimming and J lost 5 bases; unmatched junction nucleotides: 4. Here the CDR3 reads CSASASGDNEQFF. The CDR3 DNA reads as TGCAGTGCTAGCGCTAGCGGAGACAATGAGCAGTTCTTC.

This clonotype was found a few times. The chain recombines TRBV24-1 with TRBJ2-7; D call uncertain. CDR3 length: 13 residues. Germline V gene lookup returns CDR1 KGHDR and CDR2 SFDVKD. The germline V and J ends were trimmed by 6 bases and 0 bases, with 8 bases remaining between them. The CDR3 nucleotides read TGTGCCACCAGTCGAGCCAACTCCTACGAGCAGTACTTC. Translation gives CATSRANSYEQYF.

The chain uses TRBV28 and TRBJ2-7; weak D call: TRBD2 (5 bases). This CDR3 is built from 14 residues. The V and J ends lost 7 bases and 2 bases respectively, with 15 bases between them. The germline V gene encodes CDR1 MDHEN and CDR2 SYDVKM. The CDR3 spells CASTARGVAYEQYF. The CDR3 bases are TGTGCCAGCACCGCCCGGGGAGTCGCCTACGAGCAGTACTTC.

A few counts support this clonotype. This chain links TRBV20-1 with TRBJ2-3; no reliable D call. CDR3 size: 15 residues. The germline CDR1 and CDR2 sequences are DFQATT and SNEGSKA (reference sequence). V was clipped by 2 bases and J by 6 bases, with 18 bases between them. CDR3 residues: CSARKGGAAPDTQYF. In nucleotides, the CDR3 is TGCAGTGCTAGAAAGGGCGGCGCCGCCCCCGATACGCAGTATTTT.

The chain employs TRBV2 and TRBJ2-1; weak D call: TRBD1 (6 bases). The CDR3 is 14 amino acids. Looked up from germline, CDR1 is SNHLY and CDR2 is FYNNEI. V was cut by 10 bases and J by 2 bases, with 15 bases left in between. This CDR3 is CAILNRAPYNEQFF. Written as DNA, the CDR3 is TGTGCCATCTTAAACAGGGCCCCCTACAATGAGCAGTTCTTC.

The rearrangement links TRBV28 to TRBJ2-7, with D perhaps TRBD1 (5 bases). Trimming left V 8 bases short and J 7 bases short, with 15 bases between. Germline loops: CDR1 MDHEN, CDR2 SYDVKM. The CDR3 totals 12 residues. The CDR3 spells CASGSGFSEQYF. The CDR3 coding sequence is TGTGCCAGCGGATCAGGGTTCTCGGAGCAGTACTTC.

The chain combines TRBV29-1 with TRBJ2-2, with a possible D match to TRBD1 (7 bases). V was trimmed by 6 bases and J by 6 bases, leaving 17 bases between them. This CDR3 region has 14 residues. CDR1 and CDR2 from the germline V gene are SQVTM and ANQGSEA. The CDR3 DNA reads TGCAGCGTGGAGGGGGACAGTCATCCCGGGGAGCTGTTTTTT. Translated, it gives CSVEGDSHPGELFF.

This chain links TRBV29-1 with TRBJ1-1; TRBD1 matches 9 bases. This CDR3 contains 14 residues. Germline CDR1 is SQVTM and CDR2 is ANQGSEA. The V and J ends lost 6 bases and 0 bases, in that order; junction bases with no gene match: 5. For the CDR3, the DNA is TGCAGCGTGGTTGGACAGGGGATGAACACTGAAGCTTTCTTT. Its translation: CSVVGQGMNTEAFF.

This clonotype was observed a handful of times. The genes are TRBV6-2 or TRBV6-3 and TRBJ1-1; tentatively, D is TRBD1 (5 bases). Germline V lookup: CDR1 MNHEY, CDR2 SVGEGT. V lost 5 bases and J lost 6, with 10 bases in between. CDR3 length: 12 residues. In DNA, the CDR3 is TGTGCCAGCAGTCGACAGTGGGCTGAAGCTTTCTTT. Translated: CASSRQWAEAFF.

This chain uses TRBV21-1 with TRBJ2-1; the D segment call TRBD2 is taken from the table without a DNA check. TRBV21-1 constitutes a pseudogene. This CDR3 region has 14 residues. The CDR3 DNA is TGTGCCAGCAGCATGGCTAGCGGGAACAATGAGCAGTTCTTC. This codes for CASSMASGNNEQFF.

A few counts support this clonotype. The chain recombines TRBV4-3 with TRBJ2-3; D gene unclear. The CDR3 has 15 residues. Trimming removed 1 base at V and 2 bases at J, with 10 bases between. The germline V gene has CDR1 LGHNA and CDR2 YSLEER. The CDR3 reads CASSQGVGLTDTQYF. CDR3 DNA sequence: TGCGCCAGCAGCCAAGGAGTAGGCCTCACAGATACGCAGTATTTT.

This clonotype was picked up a small number of times. The chain employs TRBV5-4 and TRBJ2-1; 11 bases map to TRBD1. This CDR3 spans 16 amino acids. In germline, CDR1 is SGHNT, CDR2 YYREEE (reference sequence). Germline trimming cut 0 bases from V and 6 bases from J; bases unmatched to any gene: 5. As DNA, the CDR3 is TGTGCCAGCAGCTTGGACGGACAGGGGGCGCGCAATGAGCAGTTCTTC. This codes for CASSLDGQGARNEQFF.